This paragraph covers one TCR beta chain sequence. This entry is derived from a study of blood T cell repertoires in COVID-19. Study details: Samples came from the United States, Italy and Spain, spanning acute and convalescent COVID-19. Sample material is recorded as cDNA or gDNA derived from T cells, B-cell-depleted T cells, or PBMCs.

Authors' data handling: Amplification from reference gene primers served as the basis for estimated nucleated cell counts. The assay was immunoSEQ multiplex PCR, and TCRdb's table has in-frame clones only and misses some. V and J calls and clone size come straight from that table; D and trimming were deduced from the DNA. Here the sample spans more than 250,000 clones, around 86% being singletons. Trimming cost V 4 bases and J 2 bases; bases outside gene matches: 10. Germline CDR1 reads WNHNN; CDR2 reads SYGVQD (reference sequence). The CDR3 sequence is 17 residues long. This chain joins TRBV10-1 and TRBJ2-3; 9 bases align to TRBD1. Sequencing used peripheral blood. This sequence was found in a man in his forties or fifties with active or convalescent COVID-19. CDR3: CASSGRGQGPFTDTQYF. Written as DNA, the CDR3 is TGCGCCAGCAGTGGGCGAGGACAGGGGCCGTTCACAGATACGCAGTATTTT.